This T cell receptor beta chain was observed in a study of CD8+ T cells in alopecia areata. Notes on the study in general: Although TCR sharing was seen in mice, sharing across patients was less clear, possibly for HLA-related reasons. Sequencing of scalp samples also includes resident alphabeta T cells from normal skin.

Germline V gene data show CDR1 as GTSNPN and CDR2 as SVGIG (reference sequence). This CDR3 has 13 amino acids. Trimming removed 3 bases at V and 9 bases at J, with 15 bases between. The sample's treatment: oral pan-JAK inhibitor, 5-10 mg twice daily. Reverse transcription of extracted RNA yielded cDNA, which provided the sequencing template. Clones were sequenced by immunoSEQ multiplex PCR, and TCRdb holds only the in-frame ones, with some missing. The repertoire holds 150,000 to 200,000 clones, with approximately 62% as singletons. Regarding this clone: Its antigen is unknown.

This sample comprised CD4+ T cells sorted from blood, obtained at week 24, from a patient treated with tofacitinib. The sequence was collected from a human donor with alopecia areata. The J gene is TRBJ2-4, the V gene TRBV30, with D tentatively TRBD2 (5 bases). Written as DNA, the CDR3 is TGTGCCTGGAGGACCATGAACGGGGTCATTCAGTACTTC. Its protein product is CAWRTMNGVIQYF.